The table lists the clone carrying this T cell receptor (beta chain) with a few counts. The sample comes from a study of CD8+ T cells in alopecia areata. In the study overall: Treated patients were given oral tofacitinib, which was dosed at 5 to 10 mg twice daily. Tofacitinib administration persisted for 6 to 18 months, succeeded by 6 months off drug.

This CDR3 has 13 amino acids. Germline CDR1 and CDR2: GTSNPN and SVGIG (reference sequence). The trim removed 5 bases at V and 7 bases at J, leaving 6 bases unmatched. Sampling of alopecia areata patients yielded lesional scalp punch biopsies as well as peripheral blood. Sequencing used cDNA as its template, made by extracting RNA and reverse transcribing it. TCRdb's copy holds only in-frame clones and misses some; the assay was immunoSEQ multiplex PCR. Of some 170,000 clones detected, roughly 63% appear once; the ten largest clones hold 1.7%. The chain uses TRBV30 and TRBJ1-5; TRBD1 matches at 9 bases. The source is a human donor with alopecia areata. The source was CD4+ T cells sorted from blood, collected at week 0. This chain's CDR3 is CAWADRGDQPQHF. DNA for the CDR3: TGTGCCTGGGCGGACAGGGGAGACCAGCCCCAGCATTTT.